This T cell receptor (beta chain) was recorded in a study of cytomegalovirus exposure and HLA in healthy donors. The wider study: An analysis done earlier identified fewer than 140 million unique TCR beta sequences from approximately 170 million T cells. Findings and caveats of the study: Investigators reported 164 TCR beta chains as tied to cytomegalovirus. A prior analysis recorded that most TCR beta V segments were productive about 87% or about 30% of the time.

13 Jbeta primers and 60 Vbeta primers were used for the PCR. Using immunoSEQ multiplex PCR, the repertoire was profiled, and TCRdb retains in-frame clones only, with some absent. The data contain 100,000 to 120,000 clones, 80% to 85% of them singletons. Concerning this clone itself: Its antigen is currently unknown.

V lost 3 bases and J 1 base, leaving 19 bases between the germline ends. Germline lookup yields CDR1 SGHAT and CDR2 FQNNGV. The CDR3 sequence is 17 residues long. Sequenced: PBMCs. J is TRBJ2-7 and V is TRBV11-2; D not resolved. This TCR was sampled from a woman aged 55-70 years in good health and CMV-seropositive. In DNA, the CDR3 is TGTGCCAGCAGCTTCACGACTGCTTCATTTAAATCCTACGAGCAGTACTTC. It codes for CASSFTTASFKSYEQYF. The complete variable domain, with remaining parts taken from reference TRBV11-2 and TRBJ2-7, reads EAGVAQSPRYKIIEKRQSVAFWCNPISGHATLYWYQQILGQGPKLLIQFQNNGVVDDSQLPKDRFSAERLKGVDSTLKIQPAKLEDSAVYLCASSFTTASFKSYEQYFGPGTRLTVT.